This T cell receptor (beta chain) was identified during a study of identical twins. This clonotype was seen a handful of times. Template switching added a universal primer site, and cDNA bore unique molecular identifiers. TCRdb called the 5' RACE reads again in MiXCR, with one record for every CDR3 protein. The table includes just under 550,000 distinct CDR3 sequences, around 15% detected once. Losses at the gene ends were 4 bases for V and 4 bases for J; bases not matched to a gene: 4. The CDR3 totals 14 residues. Germline CDR1 reads LGHDT; CDR2 reads YNNKEL (reference sequence). These sequences were also reported in another study, on yellow fever vaccine responses in identical twins. Per that study: Twins reportedly showed a vaccine T cell response that seemed partly convergent and partly personalized.

The gene calls are TRBV3-1 and TRBJ2-5, with 9 bases lining up with TRBD1. The origin of this receptor is a woman aged 18-35 years in good health. Material: CD4+ T cells sorted from blood. The CDR3 protein is CASSRDRVSETQYF. The CDR3 nucleotides are TGTGCCAGCAGCCGGGACAGGGTGTCAGAGACCCAGTACTTC.